This is a list of T cell receptor beta chains from one sample in a study of healthy donors' naive CD4 and CD8 T cells. TCRdb recomputed calls from the reads with MiXCR, one row per CDR3 protein. This table has 150,000 to 200,000 distinct CDR3 sequences, about 74% appearing once. The sequenced sample was naive CD4+ and CD8+ T cells sorted from blood, pooled from several donors. The receptors here all came from a pool of human donors in good health; the sample pools cells from several healthy donors. Each CDR3 is given with its conserved first and last residue. A D gene is named only where the DNA matches it firmly. The size entry is marked missing in some rows and otherwise reads once, few, many or a size class.

D,size,V,J,CDR3,DNA
NA,once,TRBV2,TRBJ2-7,CASSRPGAIGEQYF,TGTGCCAGCAGTAGGCCGGGGGCTATCGGCGAGCAGTACTTC
TRBD1,NA,TRBV12-3/TRBV12-4,TRBJ1-4,CASSRRTGANEKLFF,TGTGCCAGCAGTCGGAGGACAGGGGCTAATGAAAAACTGTTTTTT
NA,NA,TRBV10-3,TRBJ2-1,CAISQDQYNEQFF,TGTGCCATCAGTCAGGACCAGTACAATGAGCAGTTCTTC
NA,NA,TRBV7-2,TRBJ2-3,CASSLPPVSTDTQYF,TGTGCCAGCAGCTTGCCGCCAGTTAGCACAGATACGCAGTATTTT
NA,once,TRBV29-1,TRBJ1-2,CSVAGNNYGYTF,TGCAGCGTTGCCGGCAACAACTATGGCTACACCTTC
NA,once,TRBV27,TRBJ1-1,CASSSRGAATEAFF,TGTGCCAGCAGCTCCCGGGGCGCGGCCACTGAAGCTTTCTTT
NA,NA,TRBV6-5,TRBJ2-7,CASSLQGNSYEQYF,TGTGCCAGCAGCCTACAGGGTAACTCCTACGAGCAGTACTTC
NA,NA,TRBV19,TRBJ2-1,CASSIEERPYNEQFF,TGTGCCAGTAGTATTGAGGAGAGACCCTACAATGAGCAGTTCTTC
NA,NA,TRBV28,TRBJ2-1,CASIAGRENEQFF,TGTGCCAGCATCGCCGGCAGGGAGAATGAGCAGTTCTTC
TRBD2,NA,TRBV29-1,TRBJ2-1,CSVEPGLAINEQFF,TGCAGCGTTGAACCGGGACTAGCCATCAATGAGCAGTTCTTC
TRBD1,NA,TRBV29-1,TRBJ1-5,CSVRTGFDQPQHF,TGCAGCGTACGGACAGGGTTTGATCAGCCCCAGCATTTT
TRBD2,NA,TRBV18,TRBJ2-1,CASSRERRGDNEQFF,TGTGCCAGCTCGCGTGAGAGGCGGGGGGACAATGAGCAGTTCTTC
NA,NA,TRBV29-1,TRBJ2-3,CSASHSSTDTQYF,TGCAGCGCGTCCCACAGCAGCACAGATACGCAGTATTTT
TRBD2,NA,TRBV29-1,TRBJ2-3,CSVELAGADTQYF,TGCAGCGTTGAGCTAGCGGGAGCAGATACGCAGTATTTT
TRBD2,NA,TRBV28,TRBJ2-3,CASSLAGGRTDTQYF,TGTGCCAGCAGTTTAGCGGGAGGGCGAACAGATACGCAGTATTTT
TRBD1,NA,TRBV19,TRBJ1-1,CASSLTGPEAFF,TGTGCCAGTAGTCTGACAGGGCCTGAAGCTTTCTTT
NA,NA,TRBV19,TRBJ1-1,CASSPPIGIGTEAFF,TGTGCCAGTAGTCCGCCCATAGGCATTGGGACTGAAGCTTTCTTT
TRBD1,few,TRBV12-3/TRBV12-4,TRBJ2-2,CASSLFSGTANTGELFF,TGTGCCAGCAGTTTATTCTCCGGGACAGCGAACACCGGGGAGCTGTTTTTT
NA,NA,TRBV29-1,TRBJ2-6,CSVDGPAGANVLTF,TGCAGCGTTGATGGGCCAGCTGGGGCCAACGTCCTGACTTTC
TRBD2,NA,TRBV11-2,TRBJ2-5,CASSLGAGVPQETQYF,TGTGCCAGCAGCTTAGGGGCGGGGGTACCCCAAGAGACCCAGTACTTC
NA,NA,TRBV5-5,TRBJ2-7,CASSQTENSYEQYF,TGTGCCAGCAGCCAGACAGAGAACTCCTACGAGCAGTACTTC
TRBD1,NA,TRBV19,TRBJ1-1,CASNQPRTGMSTEAFF,TGTGCCAGTAATCAACCCAGGACAGGCATGAGCACTGAAGCTTTCTTT
NA,NA,TRBV30,TRBJ1-5,CAWTTQGNQPQHF,TGTGCCTGGACGACGCAGGGCAATCAGCCCCAGCATTTT
TRBD2,NA,TRBV29-1,TRBJ2-1,CSVEDLTSGSEQFF,TGCAGCGTTGAAGATCTGACTAGCGGGTCTGAGCAGTTCTTC
TRBD2,NA,TRBV11-2,TRBJ2-1,CASSFSRGKGDEQFF,TGTGCCAGCAGCTTTTCGCGGGGGAAAGGGGATGAGCAGTTCTTC
NA,NA,TRBV29-1,TRBJ1-2,CSVEGRLYGYTF,TGCAGCGTTGAAGGACGGCTCTATGGCTACACCTTC